The 29 T cell receptor beta chains given below trace back to one sample, sequenced in a study of blood T cell repertoires in COVID-19. The method was immunoSEQ multiplex PCR; TCRdb's version includes in-frame clones alone and lacks a portion of them. The table shows tens of thousands of clones, with roughly 86% occurring only once. The sample comprised peripheral blood. The receptor set was obtained from a woman of 80 years or more with acute or convalescent COVID-19.

The chain uses TRBV19 and TRBJ1-5; TRBD1 aligns across 9 bases. Trimming cost V 4 bases and J 5 bases; bases outside gene matches: 0. Germline CDR1 LNHDA, CDR2 SQIVND (reference sequence). The CDR3 loop spans 13 amino acids. The CDR3 nucleotides read TGTGCCAGTAGTAGGACAGGGGATCAGCCCCAGCATTTT. Protein: CASSRTGDQPQHF.

The chain recombines TRBV19 with TRBJ2-6, with no clear D. V lost 6 bases to trimming and J lost 1 base, with 4 bases between them. Germline assignment: CDR1 LNHDA and CDR2 SQIVND (reference sequence). This CDR3 spans 13 amino acids. The CDR3 sequence: CASRSSGANVLTF. In DNA form, the CDR3 reads TGTGCCAGTAGGTCGTCTGGGGCCAACGTCCTGACTTTC.

This clone was seen only once. This chain joins TRBV5-5 and TRBJ1-6; TRBD1 matches at 9 bases. The CDR3 loop spans 13 amino acids. Trimming removed 4 bases from V and 16 bases from J; junction bases left unmatched: 9. CDR1 is SGHKS, CDR2 YYEKEE, per germline (reference sequence). CDR3 sequence reads: CASSAAAQGALHF. The CDR3 DNA is TGTGCCAGCAGCGCGGCCGCACAGGGGGCACTCCACTTT.

This chain connects TRBV19 to TRBJ2-4; 7 positions match TRBD1. This CDR3 comprises 17 residues. The germline V gene has CDR1 LNHDA and CDR2 SQIVND (reference sequence). Trimming took 5 bases from V and 1 from J; bases not matched to a gene: 11. CDR3 bases: TGTGCCAGTAGTCCTTGGGACAGCCCTCGGGCCAAAAACATTCAGTACTTC. Its protein is CASSPWDSPRAKNIQYF.

This clone was detected ten times or more. Without the conserved terminal phenylalanine or tryptophan, this CDR3 likely stems from a read error. It is unclear where the CDR3 begins or ends on the DNA, so no DNA is shown, and the CDR3 is as TCRdb lists it. The rearrangement joins TRBV28 to TRBJ1-2; the D call in the table, TRBD1, was not verified against the DNA. Germline assignment: CDR1 MDHEN and CDR2 SYDVKM. The CDR3 has 16 amino acids, counting both end residues. The CDR3 loop is CASSFNLTGDGVLGVL.

J is TRBJ1-2 and V is TRBV29-1, with 7 bases fitting TRBD1. Germline V gives CDR1 SQVTM, CDR2 ANQGSEA. The CDR3 is 13 residues long. V was pared by 3 bases and J by 2 bases, with 3 bases of the junction left unmatched. This CDR3 reads CSVEKTGNYGYTF. The CDR3 DNA follows: TGCAGCGTTGAGAAGACAGGGAACTATGGCTACACCTTC.

The chain employs TRBV11-2 and TRBJ1-1; TRBD1 aligns across 10 bases. V was clipped by 3 bases and J by 4 bases; unmatched bases: 2. Germline CDR1 is SGHAT and CDR2 is FQNNGV. The CDR3 sequence is 14 residues long. CDR3 coding DNA: TGTGCCAGCAGCTTGAGGACAGGGGGCACTGAAGCTTTCTTT. It translates to CASSLRTGGTEAFF.

This clone has a handful of counts. The chain carries TRBV11-3 and TRBJ2-2; TRBD2 matches at 8 bases. After removal of 1 base from V and 4 bases from J, the junction contained 8 bases not matched to a gene. Germline CDR1 SGHNT, CDR2 YENEEA. There are 17 residues in the CDR3. The CDR3 loop is CASSLGAGAWSTGELFF. The DNA of the CDR3 is TGTGCCAGCAGCTTAGGAGCGGGGGCTTGGAGCACCGGGGAGCTGTTTTTT.

This chain connects TRBV7-9 to TRBJ2-2; 9 bases map to TRBD1. The V gene's germline CDR1 is SEHNR and CDR2 FQNEAQ (reference sequence). This CDR3 spans 16 amino acids. V gave up 4 bases and J gave up 5 bases; unmatched junction bases: 8. CDR3 loop: CASSSPTGTGTGELFF. The CDR3 coding sequence is TGTGCCAGCAGCTCGCCAACCGGGACAGGGACCGGGGAGCTGTTTTTT.

This clone has only one observation. The V call is TRBV6-5, the J call TRBJ1-1; 7 nucleotides match TRBD1. The V gene end was trimmed by 3 bases and the J gene end by 5 bases; junction bases not matched to a gene: 12. The CDR3 loop spans 16 amino acids. Germline V CDR1 and CDR2: MNHEY, SVGAGI. CDR3 region: CASSYPLTGDLTEAFF. Here the CDR3 DNA reads TGTGCCAGCAGTTATCCCCTCACAGGGGATTTAACTGAAGCTTTCTTT.

The chain uses TRBV9 and TRBJ2-1; 8 bases map to TRBD2. Germline loops: CDR1 SGDLS, CDR2 YYNGEE. V shed 7 bases, J shed 4 bases, and the junction held 4 bases outside the gene matches. This CDR3 is built from 13 residues. CDR3 DNA sequence: TGTGCCAGCTCGGCTAGCGGGTACAATGAGCAGTTCTTC. This gives the protein CASSASGYNEQFF. The full variable domain, completed using reference TRBV9 and TRBJ2-1, is DSGVTQTPKHLITATGQRVTLRCSPRSGDLSVYWYQQSLDQGLQFLIQYYNGEERAKGNILERFSAQQFPDLHSELNLSSLELGDSALYFCASSASGYNEQFFGPGTRLTVL.

The chain has TRBV19 and TRBJ1-2; TRBD1 aligns across 7 bases. The CDR3 has 12 amino acids. Germline CDR1 LNHDA, CDR2 SQIVND (reference sequence). Losses at the gene ends were 7 bases for V and 4 bases for J; bases not matched to a gene: 3. Here the CDR3 DNA reads TGTGCCAGTACGGACAGGAGCTATGGCTACACCTTC. It translates to CASTDRSYGYTF.

The chain carries TRBV25-1 and TRBJ2-1, with unresolved D. V gave up 4 bases and J gave up 4 bases, with 2 bases separating them. The CDR3 consists of 11 residues. CDR1 MGHDK and CDR2 SYGVNS come from the germline V gene. DNA of the CDR3: TGTGCCAGCAGTGCGTACAATGAGCAGTTCTTC. Protein: CASSAYNEQFF.

The chain has TRBV6-5 and TRBJ1-5; 10 positions agree with TRBD1. The CDR3 runs to 13 residues. The germline V gene has CDR1 MNHEY and CDR2 SVGAGI. J gave up 6 bases and V 6 bases, and 2 bases lay outside the gene matches. The CDR3 DNA reads as TGTGCCAGCAGGGACAGGGGGTCTCAGCCCCAGCATTTT. Protein: CASRDRGSQPQHF.

This chain joins TRBV18 and TRBJ2-1, with TRBD2 identical over 10 bases. CDR3 length: 18 residues. Per the germline V gene, CDR1 is KGHSH and CDR2 is LQKENI. The junction had 14 bases not matched to a gene; V was cut back by 4 bases and J by 5 bases. CDR3 amino acids: CASSRSSGSFSGDNEQFF. CDR3 coding DNA: TGTGCCAGCTCACGATCTAGCGGGAGCTTTTCAGGGGACAATGAGCAGTTCTTC.

The chain links TRBV19 to TRBJ1-4, with D possibly being TRBD1 (5 bases). This CDR3 has 14 amino acids. Germline-derived CDR1 and CDR2 are LNHDA and SQIVND (reference sequence). Trimming cost V 5 bases and J 7 bases, with 14 bases left between them. The CDR3: CASSLQALGEKLFF. CDR3 sequence (DNA): TGTGCCAGTAGTTTACAGGCCCTTGGTGAAAAACTGTTTTTT.

The chain couples TRBV3-1 (or the pseudogene TRBV3-2) to TRBJ1-6, with 7 bases aligning to TRBD1. The J segment lost 10 bases and the V segment lost 1 base, leaving 7 bases of the junction unmatched. The CDR3 sequence is 15 residues long. Germline assignment: CDR1 LGHDT and CDR2 YNNKEL (reference sequence). The CDR3 nucleotides are TGTGCCAGCAGCCAAGGACTCCAAGGGGGCTCACCCCTCCACTTT. Its translation: CASSQGLQGGSPLHF.

The chain carries TRBV6-5 and TRBJ1-3, with a possible D match to TRBD1 (6 bases). Germline V CDR1 and CDR2: MNHEY, SVGAGI. The CDR3 runs 13 residues. The germline V and J ends were trimmed by 5 bases and 4 bases, with 9 bases remaining between them. The CDR3 DNA is TGTGCCAGCAGTCGTGGGACAGGAAACACCATATATTTT. Protein sequence: CASSRGTGNTIYF.

The chain carries TRBV28 and TRBJ2-1; TRBD2 matches at 12 bases. J gave up 2 bases and V 2 bases, and 25 bases lay outside the gene matches. The CDR3 runs to 24 residues. Germline assignment: CDR1 MDHEN and CDR2 SYDVKM. In DNA, the CDR3 is TGTGCCAGCAGTTTACAACTAGCGACCCCACGACTAGCGGGAGACATAGTGGCCTACAATGAGCAGTTCTTC. Translated: CASSLQLATPRLAGDIVAYNEQFF.

This chain uses TRBV3-1 (or the pseudogene TRBV3-2) with TRBJ2-7, with D hard to call. Germline assignment: CDR1 LGHDT and CDR2 YNNKEL (reference sequence). The V end was cut by 3 bases, the J end by 3 bases, with 18 bases between. This CDR3 contains 16 residues. CDR3 sequence: CASSQPTRKISYEQYF. The CDR3 coding sequence is TGTGCCAGCAGCCAGCCGACACGGAAGATAAGCTACGAGCAGTACTTC.

The genes are TRBV12-3 or TRBV12-4 and TRBJ2-2, with D perhaps matching TRBD2 (5 bases). There are 13 residues in the CDR3. V dropped 0 bases and J dropped 8 bases, with 7 bases sitting between them. CDR3 region: CASSLARDGELFF. CDR3 coding DNA: TGTGCCAGCAGTTTAGCGAGGGATGGGGAGCTGTTTTTT.

This clone was detected once. The chain joins TRBV25-1 to TRBJ2-5; weak D call: TRBD2 (5 bases). The CDR3 has 15 residues. The V gene's germline CDR1 is MGHDK and CDR2 SYGVNS. Trimming removed 1 base from V and 2 bases from J, with 11 bases in between. The CDR3 region has the DNA TGTGCCAGCAGTGAATTCCAGGACTTTCAAGAGACCCAGTACTTC. Translated, it gives CASSEFQDFQETQYF.

This chain links TRBV5-1 with TRBJ2-2; 9 bases are shared with TRBD2. V dropped 4 bases and J dropped 5; count of bases not matched to a gene: 9. CDR3 size: 16 residues. Germline CDR1 and CDR2: SGHRS and YFSETQ. The CDR3 loop reads CASSEALAGLTGELFF. The CDR3 nucleotides are TGCGCCAGCAGCGAAGCCCTAGCGGGACTAACCGGGGAGCTGTTTTTT.

Here the CDR3 DNA reads TGTGCCACCAGCAGAGATCCCCCGGGCAAACGGGGTGAAAAACTGTTTTTT. Protein: CATSRDPPGKRGEKLFF. The chain joins TRBV15 to TRBJ1-4; D is undetermined. V lost 0 bases and J 7 bases, leaving 18 bases between the germline ends. Germline V gene lookup returns CDR1 LNHNV and CDR2 YYDKDF (reference sequence). The CDR3 sequence is 17 residues long.

V is TRBV5-1 and J is TRBJ1-2, with D maybe TRBD1 (5 bases). CDR1 and CDR2 from the germline V gene are SGHRS and YFSETQ. The CDR3 sequence is 15 residues long. V was pared by 4 bases and J by 6 bases, with 19 bases between. The CDR3 DNA is TGCGCCAGCAGCCCCGACGGGGACTCTATTAATGGCTACACCTTC. Its protein is CASSPDGDSINGYTF.

The CDR3 here is CASSKAGTGNTEAFF. The CDR3 nucleotides are TGCGCCAGCAGTAAAGCCGGGACAGGGAATACTGAAGCTTTCTTT. V gene TRBV5-1 combines with J gene TRBJ1-1; 9 positions match TRBD1. The CDR3 sequence is 15 residues long. Germline V lookup: CDR1 SGHRS, CDR2 YFSETQ. Trimming cost V 5 bases and J 5 bases; bases outside gene matches: 10.

The V and J genes are TRBV5-1 and TRBJ1-5, with a weak D call TRBD1 (5 bases). This CDR3 region has 15 residues. The V gene lost 4 bases and the J gene lost 1 base, with 12 bases spanning the gap. Germline V gives CDR1 SGHRS, CDR2 YFSETQ. CDR3 nucleotides: TGCGCCAGCAGCCTAGCGGGGGGAAGCAATCAGCCCCAGCATTTT. Its translation: CASSLAGGSNQPQHF.

The chain couples TRBV6-6 to TRBJ1-2; D is uncertain. Germline values: CDR1 MNHNY, CDR2 SVGAGI (reference sequence). Trimming removed 4 bases from V and 4 bases from J, with 10 bases in between. The CDR3 runs 13 residues. The CDR3 nucleotides read TGTGCCAGCAGTTCCCCGCAGATCTATGGCTACACCTTC. Translating it yields CASSSPQIYGYTF.

This chain uses TRBV19 with TRBJ1-1; possibly TRBD1 for D (6 bases). Germline CDR1 and CDR2: LNHDA and SQIVND (reference sequence). The CDR3 covers 15 residues. The V and J ends lost 5 bases and 1 base respectively, with 14 bases between them. CDR3 in amino acids: CASSSPRTENTEAFF. CDR3 nucleotides: TGTGCCAGTAGTTCTCCCAGGACAGAGAACACTGAAGCTTTCTTT.